This TCR beta chain was captured in a study of CD8+CD57+ T cells in acquired aplastic anemia. Whole-study context: Average DNA yield from sorted CD4+ and CD8+ cells was about 3 ug. Roughly 11 million reads, on average, were obtained for CD4+ cells from healthy donors.

This CDR3 comprises 15 residues. V lost 3 bases and J lost 1, with 12 bases in between. Germline V gives CDR1 MDHEN, CDR2 SYDVKM. This clonotype was counted many times. Its matching antigen is unknown. Investigators profiled TCR beta VDJ and CDR3 from genomic DNA template. TCRdb analysed the reads with MiXCR anew, one entry per CDR3 protein. The sample includes about 190,000 distinct CDR3 sequences, roughly 56% of them seen just once. Study outcomes and limitations: The number of CD8+ CDR3 sequences shared by patients and controls was about 27.

This sequence joins TRBV28 and TRBJ1-1; possibly TRBD1 for D (6 bases). The sample comprised sorted CD4+, CD8+, or CD8+CD57+ T cells (not recorded which) from PBMCs. The source is a human donor in good health, serving as a control. CDR3 sequence reads: CASSFLGQKNTEAFF. CDR3 sequence (DNA): TGTGCCAGCAGTTTCCTTGGACAGAAGAACACTGAAGCTTTCTTT.